This T cell receptor beta chain came from a study of blood T cell repertoires in COVID-19. Germline lookup yields CDR1 SGHAT and CDR2 FQNNGV. V lost 5 bases and J 2 bases, leaving 12 bases between the germline ends. This CDR3 region has 14 residues. The assay was immunoSEQ multiplex PCR, and TCRdb's table has in-frame clones only and misses some. The sample records hundreds of thousands of clones, roughly nine tenths being singletons. This clone was seen just once. The sample taken for sequencing was PBMCs or T cells enriched from blood (not recorded which). The chain employs TRBV11-2 and TRBJ1-2; D perhaps matches TRBD1 (5 bases). This receptor was taken from a man aged 25 to 40 who had recovered from COVID-19. CDR3 protein: CASSPGHSNYGYTF. The CDR3 DNA reads TGTGCCAGCAGCCCCGGACACTCCAACTATGGCTACACCTTC.